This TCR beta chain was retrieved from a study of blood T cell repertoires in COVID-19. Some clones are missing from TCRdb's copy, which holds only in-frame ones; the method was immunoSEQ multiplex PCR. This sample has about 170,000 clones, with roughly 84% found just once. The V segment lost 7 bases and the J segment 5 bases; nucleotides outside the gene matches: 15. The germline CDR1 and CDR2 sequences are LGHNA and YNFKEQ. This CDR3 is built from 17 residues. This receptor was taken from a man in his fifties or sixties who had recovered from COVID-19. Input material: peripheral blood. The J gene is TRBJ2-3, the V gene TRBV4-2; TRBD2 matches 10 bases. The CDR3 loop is CASTPSVLAGGQDTQYF. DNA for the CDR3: TGTGCCAGCACCCCAAGTGTGTTAGCGGGGGGTCAAGATACGCAGTATTTT.